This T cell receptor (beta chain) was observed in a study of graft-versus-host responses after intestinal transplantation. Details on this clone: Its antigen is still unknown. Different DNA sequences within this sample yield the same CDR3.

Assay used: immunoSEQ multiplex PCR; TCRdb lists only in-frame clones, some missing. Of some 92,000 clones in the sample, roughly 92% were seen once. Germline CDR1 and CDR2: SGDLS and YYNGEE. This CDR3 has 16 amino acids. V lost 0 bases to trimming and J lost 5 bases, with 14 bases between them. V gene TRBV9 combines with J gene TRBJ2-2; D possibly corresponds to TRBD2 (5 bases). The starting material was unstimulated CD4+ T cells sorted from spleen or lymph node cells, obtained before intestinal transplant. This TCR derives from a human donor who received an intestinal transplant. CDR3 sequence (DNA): TGTGCCAGCAGCGTAGGGCTAGCAGGAGAAACCGGGGAGCTGTTTTTT. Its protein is CASSVGLAGETGELFF. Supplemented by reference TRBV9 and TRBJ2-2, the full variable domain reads DSGVTQTPKHLITATGQRVTLRCSPRSGDLSVYWYQQSLDQGLQFLIQYYNGEERAKGNILERFSAQQFPDLHSELNLSSLELGDSALYFCASSVGLAGETGELFFGEGSRLTVL.